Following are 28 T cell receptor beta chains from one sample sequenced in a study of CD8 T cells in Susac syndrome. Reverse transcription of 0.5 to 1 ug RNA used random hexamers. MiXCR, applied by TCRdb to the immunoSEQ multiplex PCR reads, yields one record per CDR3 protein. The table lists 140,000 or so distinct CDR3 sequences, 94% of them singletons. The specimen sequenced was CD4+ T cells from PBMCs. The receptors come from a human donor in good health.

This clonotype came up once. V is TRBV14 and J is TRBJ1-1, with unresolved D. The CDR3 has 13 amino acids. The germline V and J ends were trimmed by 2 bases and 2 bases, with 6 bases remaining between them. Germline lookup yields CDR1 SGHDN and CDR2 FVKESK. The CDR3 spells CASSQLPNTEAFF. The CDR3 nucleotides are TGTGCCAGCAGCCAATTACCAAACACTGAAGCTTTCTTT.

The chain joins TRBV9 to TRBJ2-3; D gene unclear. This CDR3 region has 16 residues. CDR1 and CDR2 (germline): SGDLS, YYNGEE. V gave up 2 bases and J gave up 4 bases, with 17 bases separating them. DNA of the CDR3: TGTGCCAGCAGCGTTACGGCAATACGGATGGCAGATACGCAGTATTTT. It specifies CASSVTAIRMADTQYF.

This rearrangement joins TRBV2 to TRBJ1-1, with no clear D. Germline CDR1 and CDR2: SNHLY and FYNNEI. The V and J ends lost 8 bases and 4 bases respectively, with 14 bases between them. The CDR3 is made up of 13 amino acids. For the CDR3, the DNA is TGTGCCAGCCAAGTAAAGGGTACCACTGAAGCTTTCTTT. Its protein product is CASQVKGTTEAFF.

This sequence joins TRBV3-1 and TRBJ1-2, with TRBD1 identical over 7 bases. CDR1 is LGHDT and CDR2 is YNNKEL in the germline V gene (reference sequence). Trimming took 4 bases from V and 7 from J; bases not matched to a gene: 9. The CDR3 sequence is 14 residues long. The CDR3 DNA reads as TGTGCCAGCAGCCCCGGACAGGCTCCGTCTGGCTACACCTTC. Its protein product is CASSPGQAPSGYTF.

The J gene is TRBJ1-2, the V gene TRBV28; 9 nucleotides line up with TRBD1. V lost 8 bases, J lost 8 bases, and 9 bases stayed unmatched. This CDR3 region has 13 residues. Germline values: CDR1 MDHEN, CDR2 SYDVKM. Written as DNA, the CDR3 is TGTGCCAGCCGGACAGGGGTTGTTTTAGGCTACACCTTC. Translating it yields CASRTGVVLGYTF.

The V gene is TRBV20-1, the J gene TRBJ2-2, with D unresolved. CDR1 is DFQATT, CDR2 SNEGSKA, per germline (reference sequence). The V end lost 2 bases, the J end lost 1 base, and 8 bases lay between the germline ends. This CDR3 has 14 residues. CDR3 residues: CSARRLGNTGELFF. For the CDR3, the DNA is TGCAGTGCTAGAAGGCTAGGGAACACCGGGGAGCTGTTTTTT.

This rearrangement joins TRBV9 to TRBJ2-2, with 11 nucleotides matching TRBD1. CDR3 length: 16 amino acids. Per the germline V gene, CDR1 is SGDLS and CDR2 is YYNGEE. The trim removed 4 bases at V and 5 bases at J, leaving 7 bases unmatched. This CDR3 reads CASSPTDRGRTGELFF. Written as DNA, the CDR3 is TGTGCCAGCAGCCCTACGGACAGGGGGCGGACCGGGGAGCTGTTTTTT. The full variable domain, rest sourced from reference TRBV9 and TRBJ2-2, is DSGVTQTPKHLITATGQRVTLRCSPRSGDLSVYWYQQSLDQGLQFLIQYYNGEERAKGNILERFSAQQFPDLHSELNLSSLELGDSALYFCASSPTDRGRTGELFFGEGSRLTVL.

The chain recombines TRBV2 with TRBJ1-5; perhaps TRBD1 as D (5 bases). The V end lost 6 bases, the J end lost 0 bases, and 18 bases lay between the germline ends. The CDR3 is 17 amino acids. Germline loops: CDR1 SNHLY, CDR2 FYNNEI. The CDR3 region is CASSPRVGTYSNQPQHF. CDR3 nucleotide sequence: TGTGCCAGCAGCCCACGCGTAGGGACGTATAGCAATCAGCCCCAGCATTTT.

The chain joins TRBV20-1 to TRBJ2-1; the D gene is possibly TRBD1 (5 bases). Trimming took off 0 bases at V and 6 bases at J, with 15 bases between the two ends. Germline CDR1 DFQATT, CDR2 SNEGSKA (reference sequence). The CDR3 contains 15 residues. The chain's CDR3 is CSARDNFRVSNEQFF. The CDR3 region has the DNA TGCAGTGCTAGAGATAATTTCAGGGTCAGCAATGAGCAGTTCTTC.

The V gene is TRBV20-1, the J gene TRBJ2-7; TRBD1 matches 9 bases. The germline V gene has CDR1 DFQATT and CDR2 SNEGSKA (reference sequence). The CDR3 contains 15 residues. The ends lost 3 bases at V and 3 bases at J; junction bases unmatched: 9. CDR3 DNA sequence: TGCAGTGCTAGTTTCTGGGGACAGGGCTTCTACGAGCAGTACTTC. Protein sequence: CSASFWGQGFYEQYF.

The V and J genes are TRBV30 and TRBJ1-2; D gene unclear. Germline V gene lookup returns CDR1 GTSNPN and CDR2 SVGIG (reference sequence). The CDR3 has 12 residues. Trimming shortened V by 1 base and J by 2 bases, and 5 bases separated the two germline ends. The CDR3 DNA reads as TGTGCCTGGAGTGGATCAAACTATGGCTACACCTTC. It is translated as CAWSGSNYGYTF.

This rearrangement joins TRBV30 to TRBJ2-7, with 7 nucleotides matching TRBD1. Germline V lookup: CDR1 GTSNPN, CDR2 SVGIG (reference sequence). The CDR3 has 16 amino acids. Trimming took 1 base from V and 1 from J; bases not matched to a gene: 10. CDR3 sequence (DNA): TGTGCCTGGAGTGGTCCCTACACGGGACAGTCCTACGAGCAGTACTTC. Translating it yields CAWSGPYTGQSYEQYF.

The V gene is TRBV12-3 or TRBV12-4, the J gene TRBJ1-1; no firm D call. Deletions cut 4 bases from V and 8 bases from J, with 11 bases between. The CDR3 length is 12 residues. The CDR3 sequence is CASSSDSWEAFF. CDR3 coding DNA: TGTGCCAGCAGTTCAGACTCTTGGGAAGCTTTCTTT.

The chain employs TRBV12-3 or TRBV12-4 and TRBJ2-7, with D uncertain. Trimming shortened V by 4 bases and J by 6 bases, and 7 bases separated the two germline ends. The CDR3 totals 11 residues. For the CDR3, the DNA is TGTGCCAGCAGTTGGTTATCCGAGCAGTACTTC. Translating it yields CASSWLSEQYF.

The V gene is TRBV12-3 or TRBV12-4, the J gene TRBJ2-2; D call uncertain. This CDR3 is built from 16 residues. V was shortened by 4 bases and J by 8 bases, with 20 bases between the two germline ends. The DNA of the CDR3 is TGTGCCAGCAGTTCAACTCCACGGCCCCTCGATGGGGAGCTGTTTTTT. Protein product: CASSSTPRPLDGELFF.

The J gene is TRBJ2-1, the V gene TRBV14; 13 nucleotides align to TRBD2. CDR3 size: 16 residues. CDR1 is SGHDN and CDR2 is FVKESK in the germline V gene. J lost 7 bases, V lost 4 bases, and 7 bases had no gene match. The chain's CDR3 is CASSPREGLAGNEQFF. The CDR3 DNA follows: TGTGCCAGCAGCCCTCGGGAGGGACTAGCGGGGAATGAGCAGTTCTTC.

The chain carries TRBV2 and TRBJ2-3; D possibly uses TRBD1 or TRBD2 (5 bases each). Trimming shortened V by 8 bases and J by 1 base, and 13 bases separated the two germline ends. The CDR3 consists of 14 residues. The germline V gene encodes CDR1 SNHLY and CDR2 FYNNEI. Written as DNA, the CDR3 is TGTGCCAGCCTAACGGGGCTTGGCACAGATACGCAGTATTTT. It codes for CASLTGLGTDTQYF.

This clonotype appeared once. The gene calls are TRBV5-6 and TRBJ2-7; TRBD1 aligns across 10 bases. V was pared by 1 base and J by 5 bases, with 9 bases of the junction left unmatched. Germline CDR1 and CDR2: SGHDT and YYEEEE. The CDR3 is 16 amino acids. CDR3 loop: CASSLSADRGNNEQYF. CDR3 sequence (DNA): TGTGCCAGCAGCTTGTCTGCGGACAGGGGGAATAACGAGCAGTACTTC.

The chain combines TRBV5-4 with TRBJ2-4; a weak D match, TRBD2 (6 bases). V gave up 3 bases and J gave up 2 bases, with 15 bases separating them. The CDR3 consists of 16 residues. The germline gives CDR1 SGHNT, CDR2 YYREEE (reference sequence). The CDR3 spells CASSWGTSITKNIQYF. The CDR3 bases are TGTGCCAGCAGCTGGGGGACTTCTATAACCAAAAACATTCAGTACTTC.

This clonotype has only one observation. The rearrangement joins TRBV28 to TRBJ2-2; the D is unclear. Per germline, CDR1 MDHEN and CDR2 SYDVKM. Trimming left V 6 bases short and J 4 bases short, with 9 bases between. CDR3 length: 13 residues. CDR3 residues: CASSSEPTGELFF. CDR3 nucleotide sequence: TGTGCCAGCAGCTCGGAGCCCACCGGGGAGCTGTTTTTT.

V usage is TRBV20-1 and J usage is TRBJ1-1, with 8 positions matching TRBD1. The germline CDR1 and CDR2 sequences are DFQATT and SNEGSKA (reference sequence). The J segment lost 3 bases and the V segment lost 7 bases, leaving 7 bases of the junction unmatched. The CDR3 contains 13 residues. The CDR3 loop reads CSVWTTGDTEAFF. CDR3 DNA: TGCAGTGTGTGGACGACAGGGGACACTGAAGCTTTCTTT.

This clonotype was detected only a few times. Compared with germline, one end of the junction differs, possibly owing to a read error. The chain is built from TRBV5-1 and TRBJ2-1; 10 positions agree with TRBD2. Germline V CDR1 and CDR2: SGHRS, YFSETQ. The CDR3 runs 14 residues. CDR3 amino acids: CASSLAGVYNEQFF. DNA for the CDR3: TGTGCCAGCAGCCTAGCGGGAGTTTACAATGAGCAGTTCTTC.

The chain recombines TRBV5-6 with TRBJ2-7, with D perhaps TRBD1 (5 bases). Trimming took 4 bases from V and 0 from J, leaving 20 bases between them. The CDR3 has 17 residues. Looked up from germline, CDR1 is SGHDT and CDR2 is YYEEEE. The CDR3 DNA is TGTGCCAGCAGCCCAAAACGGACAAGACCCAGCTCCTACGAGCAGTACTTC. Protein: CASSPKRTRPSSYEQYF.

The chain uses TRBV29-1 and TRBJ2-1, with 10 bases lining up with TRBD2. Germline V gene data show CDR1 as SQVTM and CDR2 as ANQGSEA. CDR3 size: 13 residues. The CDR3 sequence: CTGRTSGLPDQFF. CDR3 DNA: TGCACCGGCCGGACTAGCGGTCTCCCGGACCAGTTCTTC.

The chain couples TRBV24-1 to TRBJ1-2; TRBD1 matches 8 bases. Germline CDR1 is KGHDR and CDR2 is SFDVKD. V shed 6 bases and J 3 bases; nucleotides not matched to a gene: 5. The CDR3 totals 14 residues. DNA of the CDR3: TGTGCCACCAGTACGCAGGGGGCAGACTATGGCTACACCTTC. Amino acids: CATSTQGADYGYTF.

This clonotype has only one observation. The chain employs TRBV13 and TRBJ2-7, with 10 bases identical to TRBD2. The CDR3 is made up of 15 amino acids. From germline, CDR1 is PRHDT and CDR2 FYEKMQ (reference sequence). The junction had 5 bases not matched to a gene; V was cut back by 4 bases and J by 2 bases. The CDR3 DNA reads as TGTGCCAGCAGCTCCCAGCGGGAGGGGGCCTACGAGCAGTACTTC. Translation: CASSSQREGAYEQYF.

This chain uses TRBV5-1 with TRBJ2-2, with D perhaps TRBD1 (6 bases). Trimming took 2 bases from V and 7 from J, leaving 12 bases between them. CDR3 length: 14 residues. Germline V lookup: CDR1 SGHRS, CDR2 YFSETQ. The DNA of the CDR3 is TGCGCCAGCAGCTTTGAACAGGGAGACGGGGAGCTGTTTTTT. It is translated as CASSFEQGDGELFF.

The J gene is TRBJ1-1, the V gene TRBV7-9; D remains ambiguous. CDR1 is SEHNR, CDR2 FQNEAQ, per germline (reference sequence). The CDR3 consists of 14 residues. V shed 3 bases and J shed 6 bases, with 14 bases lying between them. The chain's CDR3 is CASSFKRESAEAFF. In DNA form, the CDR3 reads TGTGCCAGCAGCTTTAAGAGGGAGTCCGCTGAAGCTTTCTTT.